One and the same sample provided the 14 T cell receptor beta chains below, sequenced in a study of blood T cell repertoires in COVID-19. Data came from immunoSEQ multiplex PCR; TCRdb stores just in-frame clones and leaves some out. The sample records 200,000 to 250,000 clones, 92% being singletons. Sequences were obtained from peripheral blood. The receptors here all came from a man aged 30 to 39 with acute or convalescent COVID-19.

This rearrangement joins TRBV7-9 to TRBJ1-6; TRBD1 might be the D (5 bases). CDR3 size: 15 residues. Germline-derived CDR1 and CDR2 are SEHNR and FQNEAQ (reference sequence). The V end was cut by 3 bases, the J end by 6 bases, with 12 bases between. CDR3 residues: CASSFDRSGNSPLHF. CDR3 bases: TGTGCCAGCAGCTTTGACAGATCGGGTAATTCACCCCTCCACTTT. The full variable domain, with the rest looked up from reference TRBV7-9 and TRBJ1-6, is DTGVSQNPRHKITKRGQNVTFRCDPISEHNRLYWYRQTLGQGPEFLTYFQNEAQLEKSRLLSDRFSAERPKGSFSTLEIQRTEQGDSAMYLCASSFDRSGNSPLHFGNGTRLTVT.

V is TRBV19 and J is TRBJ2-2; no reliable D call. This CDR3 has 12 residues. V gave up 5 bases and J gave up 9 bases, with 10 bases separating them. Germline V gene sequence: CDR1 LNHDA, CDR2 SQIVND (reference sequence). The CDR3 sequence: CASSPGPRELFF. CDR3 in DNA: TGTGCCAGTAGTCCGGGTCCTCGGGAGCTGTTTTTT. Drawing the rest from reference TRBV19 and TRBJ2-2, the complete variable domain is DGGITQSPKYLFRKEGQNVTLSCEQNLNHDAMYWYRQDPGQGLRLIYYSQIVNDFQKGDIAEGYSVSREKKESFPLTVTSAQKNPTAFYLCASSPGPRELFFGEGSRLTVL.

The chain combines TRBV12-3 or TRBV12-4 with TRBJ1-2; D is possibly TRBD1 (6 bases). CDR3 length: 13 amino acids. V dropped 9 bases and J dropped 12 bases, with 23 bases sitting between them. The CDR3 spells CASCLRETGKNTF. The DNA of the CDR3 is TGTGCCAGTTGCCTCAGAGAAACAGGGAAGAACACCTTC.

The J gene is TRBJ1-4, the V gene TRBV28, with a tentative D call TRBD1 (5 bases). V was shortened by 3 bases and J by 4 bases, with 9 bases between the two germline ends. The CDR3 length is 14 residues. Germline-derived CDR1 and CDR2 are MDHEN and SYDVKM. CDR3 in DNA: TGTGCCAGCAGTTTTGGGGCTAATAATGAAAAACTGTTTTTT. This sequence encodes CASSFGANNEKLFF. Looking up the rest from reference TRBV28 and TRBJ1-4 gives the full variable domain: DVKVTQSSRYLVKRTGEKVFLECVQDMDHENMFWYRQDPGLGLRLIYFSYDVKMKEKGDIPEGYSVSREKKERFSLILESASTNQTSMYLCASSFGANNEKLFFGSGTQLSVL.

The CDR3 is CASSFGLSTEQYF. DNA of the CDR3: TGTGCCAGCAGCTTCGGACTCTCCACCGAGCAGTACTTC. The J gene is TRBJ2-7, the V gene TRBV7-8, with a possible D match to TRBD2 (5 bases). Trimming took 3 bases from V and 6 from J, leaving 12 bases between them. Germline lookup yields CDR1 SGHVS and CDR2 FQNEAQ. The CDR3 has 13 amino acids.

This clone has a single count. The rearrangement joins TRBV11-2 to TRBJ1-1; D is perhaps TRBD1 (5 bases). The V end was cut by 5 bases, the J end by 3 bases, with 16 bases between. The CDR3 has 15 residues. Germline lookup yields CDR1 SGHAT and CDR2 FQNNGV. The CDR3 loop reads CASSGRGEFYTEAFF. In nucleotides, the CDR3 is TGTGCCAGCAGCGGACGGGGGGAGTTTTACACTGAAGCTTTCTTT.

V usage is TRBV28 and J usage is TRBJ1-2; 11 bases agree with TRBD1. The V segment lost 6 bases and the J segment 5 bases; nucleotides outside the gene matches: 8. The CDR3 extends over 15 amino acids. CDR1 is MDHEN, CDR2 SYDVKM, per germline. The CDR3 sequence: CASRRPGQGAYGYTF. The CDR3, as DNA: TGTGCCAGCAGAAGACCCGGACAGGGGGCATATGGCTACACCTTC.

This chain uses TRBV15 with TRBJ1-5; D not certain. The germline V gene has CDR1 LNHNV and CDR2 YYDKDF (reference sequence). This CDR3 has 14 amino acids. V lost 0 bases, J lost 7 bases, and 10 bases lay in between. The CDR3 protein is CATSREEGLQPQHF. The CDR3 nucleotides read TGTGCCACCAGCAGAGAGGAGGGATTACAGCCCCAGCATTTT. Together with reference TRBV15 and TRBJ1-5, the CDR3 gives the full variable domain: DAMVIQNPRYQVTQFGKPVTLSCSQTLNHNVMYWYQQKSSQAPKLLFHYYDKDFNNEADTPDNFQSRRPNTSFCFLDIRSPGLGDTAMYLCATSREEGLQPQHFGDGTRLSIL.

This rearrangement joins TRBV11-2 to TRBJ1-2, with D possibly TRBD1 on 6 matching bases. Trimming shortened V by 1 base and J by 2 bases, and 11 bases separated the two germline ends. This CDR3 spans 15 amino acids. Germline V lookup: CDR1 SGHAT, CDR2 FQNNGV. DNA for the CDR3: TGTGCCAGCAGCTTAGGGGACACAGGAAACTATGGCTACACCTTC. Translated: CASSLGDTGNYGYTF. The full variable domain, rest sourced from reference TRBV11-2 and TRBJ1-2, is EAGVAQSPRYKIIEKRQSVAFWCNPISGHATLYWYQQILGQGPKLLIQFQNNGVVDDSQLPKDRFSAERLKGVDSTLKIQPAKLEDSAVYLCASSLGDTGNYGYTFGSGTRLTVV.

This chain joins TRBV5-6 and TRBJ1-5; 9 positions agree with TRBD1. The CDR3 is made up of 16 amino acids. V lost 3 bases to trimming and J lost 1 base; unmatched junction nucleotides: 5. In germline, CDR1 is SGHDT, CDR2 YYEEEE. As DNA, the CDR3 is TGTGCCAGCAGCTACAGGACAGGGGTGAGCAATCAGCCCCAGCATTTT. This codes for CASSYRTGVSNQPQHF.

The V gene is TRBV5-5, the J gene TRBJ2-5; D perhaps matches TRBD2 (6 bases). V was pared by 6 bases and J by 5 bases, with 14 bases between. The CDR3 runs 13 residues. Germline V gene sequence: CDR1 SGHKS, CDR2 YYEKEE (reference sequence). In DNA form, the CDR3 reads TGTGCCAGCACCCGAGGAGGGGTGGAGACCCAGTACTTC. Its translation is CASTRGGVETQYF.

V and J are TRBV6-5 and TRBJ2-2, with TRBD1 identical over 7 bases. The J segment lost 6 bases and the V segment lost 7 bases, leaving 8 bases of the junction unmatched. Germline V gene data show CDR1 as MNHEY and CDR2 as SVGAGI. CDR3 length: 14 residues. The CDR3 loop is CASKPGQLSGELFF. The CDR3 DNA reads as TGTGCCAGCAAACCGGGACAGCTCTCCGGGGAGCTGTTTTTT.

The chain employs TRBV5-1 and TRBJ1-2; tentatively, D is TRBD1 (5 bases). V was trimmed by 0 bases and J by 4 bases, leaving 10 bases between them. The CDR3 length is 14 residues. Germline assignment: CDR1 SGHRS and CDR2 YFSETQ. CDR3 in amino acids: CASSLVAGPYGYTF. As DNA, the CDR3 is TGCGCCAGCAGCTTGGTGGCAGGGCCCTATGGCTACACCTTC.

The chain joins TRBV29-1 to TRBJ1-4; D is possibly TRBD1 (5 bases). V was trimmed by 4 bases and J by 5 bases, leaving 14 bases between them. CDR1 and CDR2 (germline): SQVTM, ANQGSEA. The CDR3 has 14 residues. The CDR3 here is CSVARSGGNEKLFF. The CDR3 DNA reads TGCAGCGTTGCTAGGTCCGGGGGAAATGAAAAACTGTTTTTT.